The present entry profiles one TCR beta chain with its context. Its specificity is not known. V was shortened by 1 base and J by 7 bases, with 11 bases between the two germline ends. Germline CDR1 reads LNHNV; CDR2 reads YYDKDF (reference sequence). The CDR3 totals 14 residues. The source of the sample is a study of cytomegalovirus exposure and HLA in healthy donors. 60 Vbeta and 13 Jbeta primers were used in PCR. TCRdb's copy holds only in-frame clones and misses some; the assay was immunoSEQ multiplex PCR. The sample contains approximately 79,000 clones, roughly 79% of which appear only once. Study-wide findings and caveats: Productive rates of about 87% or about 30% were seen for most TCR beta V segments in an earlier analysis. As was reported, the HLA-A and HLA-B alleles of most subjects were accurately predicted from TCR beta sequences. TCR sequences were mostly rare, though some public TCRs occurred in many donors. Versus the 666-donor mean, an Asian-associated ancestry cluster reportedly showed fewer N-insertions in a later analysis.

The clonotype originates from a man aged 35 to 55 in good health and CMV-seronegative. The sample taken for sequencing was PBMCs. J is TRBJ1-5 and V is TRBV15, with D possibly matching TRBD1 (6 bases). CDR3: CATSRGDQGQPQHF. The CDR3 DNA follows: TGTGCCACCAGCAGAGGAGACCAGGGGCAGCCCCAGCATTTT.